A selection of T cell receptor beta chains follows, all from one sample in a study of T-cell memory formation after mild COVID-19. TCRdb reanalysed the 5' RACE reads using MiXCR and keeps one entry per CDR3 protein. The sample holds roughly 450,000 distinct CDR3 sequences; 15% to 20% are singletons and the top ten take approximately 13%. Input material: PBMCs or a T cell subset sorted from them (not recorded which). The receptors originated from an adult woman who had mild COVID-19 (a few samples of this study predate the infection). Cell type and time point are not known. CDR3s include the opening cysteine and the closing phenylalanine or tryptophan.

V	CDR3
TRBV18	CASSPQSSQETQYF
TRBV7-2	CASSFGTGGREAFF
TRBV4-1	CASSPGTGGLYEQYF
TRBV7-8	CASSLEGTGLAFF
TRBV7-2	CASSLRMRSSEQFF
TRBV6-5	CASSRDRDGYTF
TRBV7-9	CASNLNTEAFF
TRBV7-2	CASSRGRTSGNTIYF
TRBV7-2	CASSPQAGAFF
TRBV7-3	CASSKLAGEQFF
TRBV30	CAWSVGAGGFNEQFF
TRBV30	CAWRFALMNTEAFF
TRBV7-2	CASSLYTRTNYGYTF
TRBV20-1	CSASVLASEQYF
TRBV6-1	CASSEIAGGPGEQFF
TRBV3-1	CASSLNSAILGVEETQYF
TRBV7-7	CASSPRLASEQYF
TRBV5-1	CASSLATGGGEGEQYF
TRBV20-1	CSANPDGDYEQYF
TRBV24-1	CATSPRDRENEQYF
TRBV7-2	CASSPKSSFGERPWGYTF
TRBV7-9	CASSSASGSLRFF
TRBV20-1	CSARDHLHVGEKLFF
TRBV6-1	CASSGQGYATGELFF
TRBV19	CASSPAGYGYTF
TRBV9	CASSPPSGAGNTIYF
TRBV15	CATSTSIRETQYF
TRBV7-9	CASSLALAGEQFF
TRBV7-9	CASSSAPGADTQYF
TRBV12-3/TRBV12-4	CASSFLALVGNEQFF
TRBV5-4	CASSLADYNEQFF
TRBV5-1	CASSFASGSTDTQYF
TRBV4-3	CASSQGQGYEKLFF
TRBV29-1	CSVLIRALGGGYTF
TRBV12-3/TRBV12-4	CASSSGTGGIIGELFF